Listed below are T cell receptor beta chains from one sample, sequenced in a study of vaccination and CD4 T cells after COVID-19. Their specific antigens are unknown. TCRdb analysed the PCR reads with MiXCR anew, one entry per CDR3 protein. The repertoire holds about 14,000 distinct CDR3 sequences, about half seen once, with over 9.5% in the top ten. Sequenced here: CD4+ T cells from blood, cultured in vitro, sampled before SARS-CoV-2 vaccination. The receptor set was obtained from a human donor who had recovered from COVID-19. The CDR3 runs from the conserved cysteine through the conserved F or W. Fields, in order: J gene, V gene, D gene, clone size, CDR3 DNA, CDR3 protein. D genes are given only for firm matches. Expanded clones are given a class, and other clones once, few, many or no size at all.

>TRBJ1-4|TRBV7-3|-|-
TGTGCCAGCAGCTCTACCCCAGGAGGAAGGCTGTTTTTT
CASSSTPGGRLFF
>TRBJ2-1|TRBV24-1|-|-
TGTGCCACCAGTGAAACGGACATCAAGCAGTTCTTC
CATSETDIKQFF
>TRBJ1-2|TRBV19|TRBD1|-
TGTGCCAGTACCCTGGGGACAGCATCTGATTATGGCTACACCTTC
CASTLGTASDYGYTF
>TRBJ1-5|TRBV19|-|few
TGTGCCAGCGGGGGACGGTATAGCAATCAGCCCCAGCATTTT
CASGGRYSNQPQHF
>TRBJ1-2|TRBV6-1|-|few
TGTGCCAGCAGCCAGAATGGGGGCAGGTGGGGCTACACCTTC
CASSQNGGRWGYTF
>TRBJ1-6|TRBV7-9|TRBD1|few
TGTGCCAGCAGCTTTTCCGGGACAGGGGATTCACCCCTCCACTTT
CASSFSGTGDSPLHF
>TRBJ1-1|TRBV4-2|-|-
TGTGCCAGCAGCCAAGATCAGGGCACTGAAGCTTTCTTT
CASSQDQGTEAFF
>TRBJ1-5|TRBV6-2/TRBV6-3|-|-
TGTGCCAGCAGTCGACCGGGGCAGGGGTCCAATCAGCCCCAGCATTTT
CASSRPGQGSNQPQHF
>TRBJ1-2|TRBV7-2|-|few
TGTGCCAGCAGCCCAGGGGCCCCCTATGGCTACACCTTC
CASSPGAPYGYTF
>TRBJ1-6|TRBV14|-|-
TGTGCCAGCAGCCTTAATATGGCGAATTCACCCCTCCACTTT
CASSLNMANSPLHF
>TRBJ1-1|TRBV6-1|TRBD1|-
TGTGCCAGCACCGAGCCAGGGGGGGTCGCTGAAGCTTTCTTT
CASTEPGGVAEAFF
>TRBJ2-5|TRBV20-1|TRBD2|-
TGCAGTGCTAGAAAACCGGGACTAGCGGGAGAGACCCAGTACTTC
CSARKPGLAGETQYF